Below, one T cell receptor (beta chain) is given with its context. The antigen remains undetermined. The germline CDR1 and CDR2 sequences are ENHRY and SYGVKD. The CDR3 is 15 residues long. UMIs with a 6-nucleotide sample barcode were added by template switching. Each CDR3 protein gets one entry in TCRdb, which reprocessed the 5' RACE reads and gives no DNA. This sample's table reports around 450,000 distinct CDR3 sequences. Blood was drawn at 2.5 ml per donor. This record comes from a study of monozygotic twins with inflammatory bowel disease. Study-level findings and limits: What may have added variability to patient repertoires is that immunosuppressive treatments differed. Concordant and discordant twins showed no difference in repertoire similarity, possibly from limited power.

The origin of this receptor is a human donor with ulcerative colitis or Crohn's disease, or a healthy co-twin of an affected twin (not recorded which). The J gene is TRBJ2-7, the V gene TRBV10-3; TCRdb's D call of TRBD2 is untestable without DNA. Sequenced: blood. CDR3 sequence: CAISESPSGGYEQYF.